This T cell receptor beta chain was retrieved from a study of memory CD4+ T cells and cytomegalovirus serostatus. Method: immunoSEQ multiplex PCR; TCRdb's copy keeps in-frame clones and lacks some. The sample holds about 52,000 clones, over 60% seen once. Germline CDR1 reads SGHRS; CDR2 reads YFSETQ. V gave up 3 bases and J gave up 4 bases, with 9 bases separating them. The CDR3 has 13 amino acids. The sort gate was single viable CD3+CD4+CD8-CD45RO+ cells for memory CD4+ T cells. The J gene is TRBJ2-3, the V gene TRBV5-1; TRBD1 might be the D (5 bases). This TCR derives from an adult in good health and CMV-seropositive. Sequencing input: memory CD4+ T cells from blood. The CDR3 DNA reads TGCGCCAGCAGCTACAGGACGGCAGATACGCAGTATTTT. Encoded protein: CASSYRTADTQYF.